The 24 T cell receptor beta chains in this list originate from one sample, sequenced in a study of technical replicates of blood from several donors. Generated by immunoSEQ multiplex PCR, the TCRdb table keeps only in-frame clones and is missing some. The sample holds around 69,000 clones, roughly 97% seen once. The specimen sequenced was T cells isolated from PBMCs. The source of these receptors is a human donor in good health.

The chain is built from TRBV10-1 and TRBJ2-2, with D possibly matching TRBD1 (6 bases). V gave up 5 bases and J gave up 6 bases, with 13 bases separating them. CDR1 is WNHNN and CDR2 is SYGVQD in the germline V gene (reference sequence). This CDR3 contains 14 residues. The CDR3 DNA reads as TGCGCCAGCAGTCAACAGGGTCTTGCCGGGGAGCTGTTTTTT. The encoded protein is CASSQQGLAGELFF.

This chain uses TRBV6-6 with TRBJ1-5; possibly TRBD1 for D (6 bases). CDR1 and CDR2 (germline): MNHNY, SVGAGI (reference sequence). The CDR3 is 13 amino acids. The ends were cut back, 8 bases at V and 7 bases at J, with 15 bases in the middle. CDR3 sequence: CASLGQSGQPQHF. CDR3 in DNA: TGTGCCAGCCTCGGACAGTCCGGGCAGCCCCAGCATTTT.

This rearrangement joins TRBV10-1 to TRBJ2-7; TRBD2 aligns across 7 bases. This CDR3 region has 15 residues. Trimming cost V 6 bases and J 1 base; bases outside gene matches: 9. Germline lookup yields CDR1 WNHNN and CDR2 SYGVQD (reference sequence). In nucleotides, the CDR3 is TGCGCCAGCAGCCAGCTAGCGGTACTTTCCTACGAGCAGTACTTC. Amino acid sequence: CASSQLAVLSYEQYF.

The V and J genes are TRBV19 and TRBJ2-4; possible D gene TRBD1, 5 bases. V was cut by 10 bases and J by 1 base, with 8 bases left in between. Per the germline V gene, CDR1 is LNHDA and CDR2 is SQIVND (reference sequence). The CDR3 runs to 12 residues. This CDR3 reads CATAGAKNIQYF. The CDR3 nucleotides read TGTGCCACCGCAGGGGCCAAAAACATTCAGTACTTC.

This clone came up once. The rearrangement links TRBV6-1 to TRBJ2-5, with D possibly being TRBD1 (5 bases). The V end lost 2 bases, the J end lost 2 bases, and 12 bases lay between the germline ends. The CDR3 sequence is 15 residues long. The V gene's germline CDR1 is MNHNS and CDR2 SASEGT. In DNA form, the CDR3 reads TGTGCCAGCAGTGAAAGCACAGGAGCTCAAGAGACCCAGTACTTC. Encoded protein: CASSESTGAQETQYF.

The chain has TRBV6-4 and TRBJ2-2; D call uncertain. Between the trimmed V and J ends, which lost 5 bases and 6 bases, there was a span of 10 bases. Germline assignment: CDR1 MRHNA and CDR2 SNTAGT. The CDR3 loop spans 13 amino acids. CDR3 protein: CASSPTSSGELFF. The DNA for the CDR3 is TGTGCCAGCAGTCCCACTTCCTCCGGGGAGCTGTTTTTT.

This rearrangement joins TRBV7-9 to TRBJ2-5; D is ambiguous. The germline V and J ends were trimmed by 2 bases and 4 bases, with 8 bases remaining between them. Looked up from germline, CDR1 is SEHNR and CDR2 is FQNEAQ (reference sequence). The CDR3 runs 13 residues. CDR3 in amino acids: CASSLIYGETQYF. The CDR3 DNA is TGTGCCAGCAGCTTAATATACGGAGAGACCCAGTACTTC.

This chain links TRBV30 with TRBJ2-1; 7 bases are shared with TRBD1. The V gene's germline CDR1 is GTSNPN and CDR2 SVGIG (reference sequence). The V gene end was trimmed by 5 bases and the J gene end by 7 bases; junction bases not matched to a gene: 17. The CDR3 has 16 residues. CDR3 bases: TGTGCCTGGGGGATTCTCTCGACAGGGTCTTGGAATGAGCAGTTCTTC. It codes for CAWGILSTGSWNEQFF.

The CDR3 reads CASSSPGLVIYEQYF. CDR3 coding DNA: TGTGCCAGCAGCTCTCCGGGACTAGTCATCTACGAGCAGTACTTC. The J gene is TRBJ2-7, the V gene TRBV11-2, with TRBD2 identical over 8 bases. The CDR3 runs to 15 residues. The germline V gene has CDR1 SGHAT and CDR2 FQNNGV. The V gene end was trimmed by 4 bases and the J gene end by 3 bases; junction bases not matched to a gene: 8.

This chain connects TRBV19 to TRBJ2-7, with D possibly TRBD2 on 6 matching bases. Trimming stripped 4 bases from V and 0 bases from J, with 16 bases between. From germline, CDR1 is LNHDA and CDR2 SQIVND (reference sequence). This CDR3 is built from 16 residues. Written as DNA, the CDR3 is TGTGCCAGTAGTACGGTAGGGCTAGCGATCTCCTACGAGCAGTACTTC. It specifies CASSTVGLAISYEQYF.

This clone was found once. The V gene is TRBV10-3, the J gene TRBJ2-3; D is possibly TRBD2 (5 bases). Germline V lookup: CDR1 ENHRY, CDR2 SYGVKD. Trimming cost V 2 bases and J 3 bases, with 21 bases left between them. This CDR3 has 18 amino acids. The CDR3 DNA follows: TGTGCCATCAGTGAGACTGCGACCCGACTAAAACCTACAGATACGCAGTATTTT. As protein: CAISETATRLKPTDTQYF.

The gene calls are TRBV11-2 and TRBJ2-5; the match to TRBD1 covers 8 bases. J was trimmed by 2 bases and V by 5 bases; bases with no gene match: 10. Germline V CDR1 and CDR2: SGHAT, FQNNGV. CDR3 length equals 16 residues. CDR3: CASSPPRQGLQETQYF. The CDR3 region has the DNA TGTGCCAGCAGCCCTCCGAGACAGGGGCTTCAAGAGACCCAGTACTTC.

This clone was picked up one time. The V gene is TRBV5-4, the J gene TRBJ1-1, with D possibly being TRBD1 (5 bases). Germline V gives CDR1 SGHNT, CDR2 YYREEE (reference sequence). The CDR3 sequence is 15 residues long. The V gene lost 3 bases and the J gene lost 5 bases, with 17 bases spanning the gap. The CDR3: CASSYMDTLGTEAFF. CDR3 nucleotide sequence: TGTGCCAGCAGCTACATGGACACCCTCGGAACTGAAGCTTTCTTT.

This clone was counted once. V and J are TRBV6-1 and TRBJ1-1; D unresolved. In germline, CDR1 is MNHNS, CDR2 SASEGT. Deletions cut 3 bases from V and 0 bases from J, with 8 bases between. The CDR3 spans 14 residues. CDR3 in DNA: TGTGCCAGCAGTGAGGTAGCGTTGAACACTGAAGCTTTCTTT. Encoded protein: CASSEVALNTEAFF.

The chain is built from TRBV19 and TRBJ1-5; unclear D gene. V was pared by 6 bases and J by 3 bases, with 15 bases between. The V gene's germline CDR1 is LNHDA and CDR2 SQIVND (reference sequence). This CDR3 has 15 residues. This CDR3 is CASRISNMPNQPQHF. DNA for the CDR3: TGTGCCAGTAGGATATCGAACATGCCCAATCAGCCCCAGCATTTT.

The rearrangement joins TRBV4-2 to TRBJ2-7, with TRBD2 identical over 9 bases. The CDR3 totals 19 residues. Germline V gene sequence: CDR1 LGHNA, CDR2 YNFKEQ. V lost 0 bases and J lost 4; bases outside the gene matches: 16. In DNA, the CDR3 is TGTGCCAGCAGCCAAGAACGAACGGTCGTCGGGACTAGCTTGTACGAGCAGTACTTC. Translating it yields CASSQERTVVGTSLYEQYF.

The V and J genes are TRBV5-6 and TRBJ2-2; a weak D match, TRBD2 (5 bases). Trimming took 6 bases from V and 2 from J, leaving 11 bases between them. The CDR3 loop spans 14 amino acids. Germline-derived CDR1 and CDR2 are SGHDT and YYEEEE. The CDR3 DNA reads TGTGCCAGCACTTCGGACTCAAACACCGGGGAGCTGTTTTTT. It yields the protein CASTSDSNTGELFF.

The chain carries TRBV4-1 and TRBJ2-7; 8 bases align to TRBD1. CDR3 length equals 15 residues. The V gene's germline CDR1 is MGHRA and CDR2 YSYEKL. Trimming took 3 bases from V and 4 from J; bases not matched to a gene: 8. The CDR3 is CASSHTGTGSYEQYF. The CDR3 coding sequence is TGCGCCAGCAGCCATACCGGGACAGGCTCGTACGAGCAGTACTTC.

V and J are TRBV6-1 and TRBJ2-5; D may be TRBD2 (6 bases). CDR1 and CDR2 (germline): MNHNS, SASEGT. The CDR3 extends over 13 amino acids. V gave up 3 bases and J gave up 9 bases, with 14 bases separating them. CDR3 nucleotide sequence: TGTGCCAGCAGTGAGAGCGGGTCCGGGGCCCAGTACTTC. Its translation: CASSESGSGAQYF.

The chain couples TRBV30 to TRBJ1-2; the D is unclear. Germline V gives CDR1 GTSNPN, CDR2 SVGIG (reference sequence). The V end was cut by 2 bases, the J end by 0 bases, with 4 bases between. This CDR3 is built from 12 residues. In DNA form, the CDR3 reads TGTGCCTGGAGTTCCGCTAACTATGGCTACACCTTC. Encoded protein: CAWSSANYGYTF.

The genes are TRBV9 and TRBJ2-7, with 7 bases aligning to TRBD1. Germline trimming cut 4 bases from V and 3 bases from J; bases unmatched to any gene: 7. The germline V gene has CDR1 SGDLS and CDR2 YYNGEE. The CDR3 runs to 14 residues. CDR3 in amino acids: CASSSGGTIYEQYF. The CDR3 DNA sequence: TGTGCCAGCAGCTCAGGGGGTACCATCTACGAGCAGTACTTC. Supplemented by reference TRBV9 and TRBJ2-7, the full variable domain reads DSGVTQTPKHLITATGQRVTLRCSPRSGDLSVYWYQQSLDQGLQFLIQYYNGEERAKGNILERFSAQQFPDLHSELNLSSLELGDSALYFCASSSGGTIYEQYFGPGTRLTVT.

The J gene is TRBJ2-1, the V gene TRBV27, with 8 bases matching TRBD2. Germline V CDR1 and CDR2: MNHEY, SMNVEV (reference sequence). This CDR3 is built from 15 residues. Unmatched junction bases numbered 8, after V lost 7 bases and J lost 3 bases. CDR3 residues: CASNYGTRSYNEQFF. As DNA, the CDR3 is TGTGCCAGCAATTACGGGACTAGAAGCTACAATGAGCAGTTCTTC.

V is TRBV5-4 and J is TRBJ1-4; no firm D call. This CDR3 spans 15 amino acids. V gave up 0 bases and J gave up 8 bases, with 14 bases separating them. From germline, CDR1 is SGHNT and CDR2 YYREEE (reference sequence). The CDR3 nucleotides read TGTGCCAGCAGCTTGGTCGGAGGGCGTTGGGAAAAACTGTTTTTT. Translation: CASSLVGGRWEKLFF.

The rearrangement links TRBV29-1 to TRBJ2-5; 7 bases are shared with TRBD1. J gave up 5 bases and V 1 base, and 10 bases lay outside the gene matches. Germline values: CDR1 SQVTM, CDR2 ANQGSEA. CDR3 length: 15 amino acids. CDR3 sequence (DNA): TGCAGCGTTGAAGGGCGTGACAGGGTGTGGGAGACCCAGTACTTC. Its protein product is CSVEGRDRVWETQYF.